This TCR beta chain was identified in a study of regulatory T cells in long-lasting Graves disease. At the level of the study: The study enrolled newly diagnosed Graves' patients on antithyroid drugs under 3 months.

This clonotype occurred many times. Stated time point: newly diagnosed GD, antithyroid drugs for less than 3 months. Following extraction of RNA from PBMCs, that RNA was used to make the TCR library. Both iRepertoire HTBI primers and Arm-PCR of CDR3 regions were used to build the TCR beta libraries. TCRdb processed the multiplex PCR reads anew with MiXCR; each CDR3 protein has one entry. The table has 350,000 to 550,000 distinct CDR3 sequences, more than 13% seen once. This sample also belongs to another study, concerning T cells in Graves' hyperthyroidism and ophthalmopathy. That study reports: First-round RT-PCR targeting the TCR CDR3 was performed with the HTBI primer set. In the analysis, a 13 V-J model separated ophthalmopathy from stable hyperthyroidism.

This clonotype was sampled from a woman in her 30s with Graves disease. The material sequenced was peripheral blood mononuclear cells (PBMCs), taken at new diagnosis, from a patient treated with antithyroid drugs.

The CDR3 DNA is TGTGCCAGCAGCCCCACCTGGGACATGGTCAATCAGCCCCAGCATTTT. Translation gives CASSPTWDMVNQPQHF. V gene TRBV9 combines with J gene TRBJ1-5; a weak D match, TRBD1 (6 bases). V was pared by 4 bases and J by 3 bases, with 17 bases between. The germline V gene encodes CDR1 SGDLS and CDR2 YYNGEE. The CDR3 has 16 amino acids.